Shown below are 3 T cell receptor beta chains from a single sample sequenced in a study of chemoradiotherapy in HPV16-positive cancers. Using immunoSEQ multiplex PCR, the repertoire was profiled, and TCRdb retains in-frame clones only, with some absent. This sample has 30,000 to 40,000 clones, with just under 80% found just once. The input for sequencing was blood, taken from a patient who underwent chemoradiotherapy. All receptors come from a human donor with HPV-associated anogenital cancer.

The gene calls are TRBV6-1 and TRBJ2-1; no clear D gene. The CDR3 is made up of 12 amino acids. Germline lookup yields CDR1 MNHNS and CDR2 SASEGT. The V end lost 7 bases, the J end lost 7 bases, and 11 bases lay between the germline ends. DNA for the CDR3: TGTGCCAGCAATCGGGTTGGGAATGAGCAGTTCTTC. Its translation: CASNRVGNEQFF.

The chain employs TRBV28 and TRBJ2-5; 8 bases are shared with TRBD1. J was trimmed by 1 base and V by 6 bases; bases with no gene match: 7. The CDR3 contains 15 residues. Germline V gives CDR1 MDHEN, CDR2 SYDVKM. The CDR3 DNA reads as TGTGCCAGCAGCCTACTAACAGGGGGCCAAGAGACCCAGTACTTC. This gives the protein CASSLLTGGQETQYF.

The chain joins TRBV5-1 to TRBJ1-4; no definite D call. Germline CDR1 reads SGHRS; CDR2 reads YFSETQ. V was trimmed by 0 bases and J by 0 bases, leaving 12 bases between them. This CDR3 region has 17 residues. CDR3 nucleotides: TGCGCCAGCAGCTTGGATCGGGGAACCGCAACTAATGAAAAACTGTTTTTT. It is translated as CASSLDRGTATNEKLFF.